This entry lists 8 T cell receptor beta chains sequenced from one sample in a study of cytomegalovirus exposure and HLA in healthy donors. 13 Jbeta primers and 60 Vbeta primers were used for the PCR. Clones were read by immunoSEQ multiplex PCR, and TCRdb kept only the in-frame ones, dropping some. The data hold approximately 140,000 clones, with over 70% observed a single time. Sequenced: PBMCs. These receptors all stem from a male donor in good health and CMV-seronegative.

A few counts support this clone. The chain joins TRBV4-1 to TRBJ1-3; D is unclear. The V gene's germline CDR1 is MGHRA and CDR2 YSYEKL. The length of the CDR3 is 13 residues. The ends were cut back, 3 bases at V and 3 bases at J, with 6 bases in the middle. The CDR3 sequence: CASSQENGNTIYF. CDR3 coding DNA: TGCGCCAGCAGCCAGGAGAATGGAAACACCATATATTTT.

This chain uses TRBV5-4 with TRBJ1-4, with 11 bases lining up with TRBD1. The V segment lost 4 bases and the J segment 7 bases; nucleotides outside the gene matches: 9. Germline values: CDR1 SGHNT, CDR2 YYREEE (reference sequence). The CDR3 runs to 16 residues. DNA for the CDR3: TGTGCCAGCAGCCCTCAGGGGGGGACAGGGGGTGAAAAACTGTTTTTT. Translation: CASSPQGGTGGEKLFF. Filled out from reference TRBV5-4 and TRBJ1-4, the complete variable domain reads ETGVTQSPTHLIKTRGQQVTLRCSSQSGHNTVSWYQQALGQGPQFIFQYYREEENGRGNFPPRFSGLQFPNYSSELNVNALELDDSALYLCASSPQGGTGGEKLFFGSGTQLSVL.

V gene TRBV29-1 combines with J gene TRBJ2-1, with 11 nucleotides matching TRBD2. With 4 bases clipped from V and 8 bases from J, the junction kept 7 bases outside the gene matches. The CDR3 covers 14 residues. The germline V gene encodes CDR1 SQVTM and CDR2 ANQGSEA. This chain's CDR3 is CSVVPASGGHEQFF. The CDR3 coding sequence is TGCAGCGTTGTCCCGGCTAGCGGGGGGCATGAGCAGTTCTTC.

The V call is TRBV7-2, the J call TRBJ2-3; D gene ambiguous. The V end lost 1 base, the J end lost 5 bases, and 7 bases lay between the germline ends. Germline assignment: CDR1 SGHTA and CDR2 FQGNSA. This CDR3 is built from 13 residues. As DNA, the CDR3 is TGTGCCAGCAGCTTAGTGTTGCGAGATACGCAGTATTTT. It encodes CASSLVLRDTQYF.

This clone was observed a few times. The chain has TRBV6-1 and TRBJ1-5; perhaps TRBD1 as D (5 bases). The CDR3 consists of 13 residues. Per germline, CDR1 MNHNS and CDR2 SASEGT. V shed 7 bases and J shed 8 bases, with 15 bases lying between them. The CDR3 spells CASNMAGWEPQHF. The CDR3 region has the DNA TGTGCCAGCAATATGGCAGGGTGGGAGCCCCAGCATTTT.

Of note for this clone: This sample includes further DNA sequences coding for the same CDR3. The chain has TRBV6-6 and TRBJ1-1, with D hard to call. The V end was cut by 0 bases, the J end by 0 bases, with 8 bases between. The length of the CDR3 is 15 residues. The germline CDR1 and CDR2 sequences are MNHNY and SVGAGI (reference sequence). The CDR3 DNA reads TGTGCCAGCAGTTACTCGGGCAGCATGAACACTGAAGCTTTCTTT. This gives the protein CASSYSGSMNTEAFF.

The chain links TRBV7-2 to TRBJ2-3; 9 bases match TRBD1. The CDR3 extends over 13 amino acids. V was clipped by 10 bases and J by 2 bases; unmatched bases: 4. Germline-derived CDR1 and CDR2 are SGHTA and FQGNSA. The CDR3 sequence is CATRTGATDTQYF. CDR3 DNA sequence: TGTGCCACCCGGACAGGGGCCACAGATACGCAGTATTTT.

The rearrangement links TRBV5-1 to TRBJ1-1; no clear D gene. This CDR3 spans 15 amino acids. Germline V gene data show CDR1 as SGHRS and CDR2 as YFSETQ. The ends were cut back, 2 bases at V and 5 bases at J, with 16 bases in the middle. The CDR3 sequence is CASSFAGLGGTEAFF. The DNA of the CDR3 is TGCGCCAGCAGCTTCGCCGGCCTCGGAGGGACTGAAGCTTTCTTT.